The sequence of this T cell receptor beta chain was determined in a study of fetal regulatory T cell absence and autoimmunity. Trimming cost V 2 bases and J 0 bases, with 14 bases left between them. The CDR3 contains 16 residues. Germline CDR1 is SGHVS and CDR2 is FNYEAQ. In its sample, this clone was seen a few times. Sequencing was at survey level. TCRdb's table, derived via immunoSEQ multiplex PCR, lists solely in-frame clones and lacks some. The table lists 85,000 to 100,000 clones, about 78% of them singletons, with roughly 2% in the top ten. J is TRBJ2-7 and V is TRBV7-6; D remains ambiguous. Sample: pancreas tissue. The TCR originated in a male donor with IPEX syndrome. The CDR3, as DNA: TGTGCCAGCAGCTTAAATTCAGGACGGAGCTCCTACGAGCAGTACTTC. As protein: CASSLNSGRSSYEQYF.